This entry lists 30 T cell receptor beta chains sequenced from one sample in a study of blood T cell repertoires in COVID-19. Only in-frame clones appear in the TCRdb table, and some are missing; sequencing was by immunoSEQ multiplex PCR. The data show approximately 180,000 clones, with approximately 85% seen just once and more than 3% held by the top ten. The sequenced material came from peripheral blood. These receptors all stem from a man aged 55 to 70 with acute or convalescent COVID-19.

This chain connects TRBV4-2 to TRBJ2-7, with TRBD2 matching 12 bases. Losses at the gene ends were 3 bases for V and 7 bases for J; bases not matched to a gene: 4. Per the germline V gene, CDR1 is LGHNA and CDR2 is YNFKEQ. The CDR3 is 14 residues long. The CDR3 bases are TGTGCCAGCAGCCAGGGACTAGCGGGTGAAGAGCAGTACTTC. It translates to CASSQGLAGEEQYF.

The rearrangement uses TRBV27 and TRBJ1-1; 7 positions match TRBD1. This CDR3 has 14 amino acids. Germline V CDR1 and CDR2: MNHEY, SMNVEV (reference sequence). Losses at the gene ends were 5 bases for V and 2 bases for J; bases not matched to a gene: 5. The CDR3 DNA reads as TGTGCCAGCAGTCGGAACAGGGGTAACACTGAAGCTTTCTTT. Its protein product is CASSRNRGNTEAFF.

This rearrangement joins TRBV28 to TRBJ2-1, with 13 nucleotides matching TRBD2. J lost 9 bases, V lost 6 bases, and 17 bases had no gene match. The CDR3 is 18 amino acids. CDR1 and CDR2 from the germline V gene are MDHEN and SYDVKM. The CDR3 sequence is CASSLVKKLAGGPAEQFF. CDR3 nucleotide sequence: TGTGCCAGCAGCCTCGTCAAAAAACTAGCGGGAGGGCCGGCTGAGCAGTTCTTC.

This chain links TRBV6-5 with TRBJ2-7; D perhaps matches TRBD2 (6 bases). CDR1 MNHEY and CDR2 SVGAGI come from the germline V gene. CDR3 length: 14 residues. The V and J ends lost 6 bases and 2 bases respectively, with 14 bases between them. DNA of the CDR3: TGTGCCAGCAGACTAGGGACTCGCACCTACGAGCAGTACTTC. Translation gives CASRLGTRTYEQYF.

The chain is built from TRBV11-3 and TRBJ2-1; TRBD2 matches 7 bases. This CDR3 is built from 17 residues. Trimming took 4 bases from V and 0 from J; bases not matched to a gene: 9. Germline V gives CDR1 SGHNT, CDR2 YENEEA. The CDR3 protein is CASSYGRSRGSYNEQFF. The DNA for the CDR3 is TGTGCCAGCAGCTACGGGAGGTCACGCGGCTCCTACAATGAGCAGTTCTTC.

The genes are TRBV4-1 and TRBJ2-7; 7 bases match TRBD2. The CDR3 sequence is 17 residues long. The germline CDR1 and CDR2 sequences are MGHRA and YSYEKL. V lost 3 bases and J lost 1; bases outside the gene matches: 12. The CDR3 DNA reads as TGCGCCAGCAGCCAGTGGGGGGGAGGAGGGTCTTCCTACGAGCAGTACTTC. It specifies CASSQWGGGGSSYEQYF.

The V gene is TRBV18, the J gene TRBJ2-1; 7 bases line up with TRBD2. This CDR3 is built from 13 residues. V lost 2 bases to trimming and J lost 6 bases; unmatched junction nucleotides: 1. Germline V gives CDR1 KGHSH, CDR2 LQKENI. CDR3 in DNA: TGTGCCAGCTCACCATGGGGGGGCAATGAGCAGTTCTTC. Translation gives CASSPWGGNEQFF.

The genes are TRBV6-5 and TRBJ2-1; TRBD1 might be the D (6 bases). V was clipped by 6 bases and J by 12 bases, with 12 bases between them. The CDR3 has 11 residues. From germline, CDR1 is MNHEY and CDR2 SVGAGI. The CDR3 sequence: CASSPLGGQFF. In nucleotides, the CDR3 is TGTGCCAGCAGCCCACTAGGGGGGCAGTTCTTC.

A word on this clone: One end of the junction fails to match germline, which may point to a read error. The V and J genes are TRBV7-7 and TRBJ1-1, with D possibly being TRBD1 (6 bases). This CDR3 contains 16 residues. The germline V gene encodes CDR1 SSHAT and CDR2 FNYEAQ (reference sequence). This chain's CDR3 is CASSLVAGGQNTEAFF. The DNA of the CDR3 is TGTGCTAGCAGCTTAGTGGCGGGGGGCCAGAACACTGAAGCTTTCTTT.

The chain joins TRBV5-1 to TRBJ1-3; D perhaps matches TRBD1 (5 bases). V lost 0 bases and J lost 4, with 8 bases in between. This CDR3 is 14 amino acids long. The germline CDR1 and CDR2 sequences are SGHRS and YFSETQ. The CDR3 nucleotides are TGCGCCAGCAGCTTGGATGGACAAGGAAACACCATATATTTT. This sequence encodes CASSLDGQGNTIYF.

The CDR3: CASSFLSGVTGELFF. The CDR3 coding sequence is TGTGCCAGCAGTTTCCTCTCTGGAGTTACCGGGGAGCTGTTTTTT. The rearrangement links TRBV6-2 or TRBV6-3 to TRBJ2-2; D is ambiguous. V was trimmed by 4 bases and J by 5 bases, leaving 14 bases between them. Germline V gene sequence: CDR1 MNHEY, CDR2 SVGEGT. This CDR3 is built from 15 residues.

The count of this clone is one. The chain recombines TRBV2 with TRBJ2-4, with TRBD1 as a possible D gene (6 bases). From germline, CDR1 is SNHLY and CDR2 FYNNEI. Trimming removed 8 bases from V and 7 bases from J, with 18 bases in between. The CDR3 spans 14 residues. In nucleotides, the CDR3 is TGTGCCAGCCACAGGACAGCCCCCGGGAACATTCAGTACTTC. It translates to CASHRTAPGNIQYF.

This clone was detected a few times. V and J are TRBV18 and TRBJ2-2, with TRBD2 as a possible D gene (6 bases). V gave up 2 bases and J gave up 3 bases, with 10 bases separating them. The length of the CDR3 is 15 residues. CDR1 and CDR2 from the germline V gene are KGHSH and LQKENI. CDR3 in amino acids: CASSPGTGDTGELFF. The DNA for the CDR3 is TGTGCCAGCTCACCAGGGACGGGAGACACCGGGGAGCTGTTTTTT.

The chain links TRBV9 to TRBJ2-3; 9 bases fit TRBD2. Germline V gives CDR1 SGDLS, CDR2 YYNGEE. This CDR3 comprises 14 residues. Trimming cost V 4 bases and J 4 bases; bases outside gene matches: 4. CDR3 sequence (DNA): TGTGCCAGCAGCACAGGGACTAGCCCAGATACGCAGTATTTT. Translation: CASSTGTSPDTQYF.

Regarding this clone: At the DNA level, this CDR3 is encoded by other sequences in the same sample as well. This chain joins TRBV5-1 and TRBJ2-3; D gene uncertain. The CDR3 loop spans 14 amino acids. Trimming shortened V by 0 bases and J by 0 bases, and 5 bases separated the two germline ends. The germline CDR1 and CDR2 sequences are SGHRS and YFSETQ. The CDR3 DNA reads as TGCGCCAGCAGCTTGGGTACTAGCACAGATACGCAGTATTTT. As protein: CASSLGTSTDTQYF.

The gene calls are TRBV9 and TRBJ1-2, with 11 bases that match TRBD1. The CDR3 is made up of 17 amino acids. J gave up 0 bases and V 2 bases, and 6 bases lay outside the gene matches. Germline V gene sequence: CDR1 SGDLS, CDR2 YYNGEE. The CDR3 here is CASSVTGTGGPNYGYTF. As DNA, the CDR3 is TGTGCCAGCAGCGTCACCGGGACAGGGGGACCTAACTATGGCTACACCTTC. Full variable domain (outside the CDR3, taken from reference TRBV9 and TRBJ1-2): DSGVTQTPKHLITATGQRVTLRCSPRSGDLSVYWYQQSLDQGLQFLIQYYNGEERAKGNILERFSAQQFPDLHSELNLSSLELGDSALYFCASSVTGTGGPNYGYTFGSGTRLTVV.

V and J are TRBV4-1 and TRBJ1-4; 8 bases map to TRBD1. The CDR3 covers 16 residues. V was clipped by 0 bases and J by 7 bases; unmatched bases: 7. Germline CDR1 MGHRA, CDR2 YSYEKL. The CDR3 DNA sequence: TGCGCCAGCAGCCAAGACGGGACAGGTCCTCTTGAAAAACTGTTTTTT. Its protein product is CASSQDGTGPLEKLFF.

This chain connects TRBV10-3 to TRBJ2-7; a weak D match, TRBD1 (7 bases). This CDR3 region has 19 residues. With 2 bases removed from V and 3 bases from J, the gap between germline ends came to 26 bases. CDR1 ENHRY and CDR2 SYGVKD come from the germline V gene. The CDR3, as DNA: TGTGCCATCAGTGAGGCGGCCAGGGGGGCTCGGTTCGGGATCTACGAGCAGTACTTC. Its translation is CAISEAARGARFGIYEQYF.

The J gene is TRBJ2-2, the V gene TRBV5-1; TRBD2 aligns across 10 bases. Germline V CDR1 and CDR2: SGHRS, YFSETQ. The CDR3 is 16 amino acids. With V trimmed by 2 bases and J by 6 bases, 7 bases remained unmatched. The CDR3 DNA is TGCGCCAGCAGCTTACCTAGCGGGAGTGAGGCCGGGGAGCTGTTTTTT. Amino acid sequence: CASSLPSGSEAGELFF.

The chain has TRBV7-2 and TRBJ2-7, with D perhaps TRBD2 (5 bases). CDR3 length: 11 residues. In germline, CDR1 is SGHTA, CDR2 FQGNSA. Trimming took off 5 bases at V and 12 bases at J, with 14 bases between the two ends. The CDR3 bases are TGTGCCAGCAGCACCGAGGGTATTCCGTACTTC. Translating it yields CASSTEGIPYF.

This sequence joins TRBV28 and TRBJ1-1; D gene uncertain. V was cut by 2 bases and J by 0 bases, with 4 bases left in between. Germline V gene sequence: CDR1 MDHEN, CDR2 SYDVKM. The CDR3 has 13 residues. Written as DNA, the CDR3 is TGTGCCAGCAGTTTAATCGTGAACACTGAAGCTTTCTTT. It specifies CASSLIVNTEAFF.

The CDR3, as DNA: TGTGCCAGCTCACCCAGTCATAACACTCAGCCCCAGCATTTT. Translation: CASSPSHNTQPQHF. The chain is built from TRBV18 and TRBJ1-5; no reliable D call. This CDR3 has 14 residues. V lost 3 bases to trimming and J lost 6 bases, with 12 bases between them. Germline assignment: CDR1 KGHSH and CDR2 LQKENI.

This clone was counted a single time. This chain joins TRBV28 and TRBJ2-7; 7 bases are shared with TRBD1. CDR1 and CDR2 (germline): MDHEN, SYDVKM. The CDR3 spans 15 residues. V dropped 5 bases and J dropped 2; count of bases not matched to a gene: 9. The CDR3 spells CASSPPGTVTYEQYF. As DNA, the CDR3 is TGTGCCAGCAGTCCCCCCGGGACAGTAACCTACGAGCAGTACTTC.

This clone was seen a handful of times. The V call is TRBV29-1, the J call TRBJ2-2; D perhaps matches TRBD1 (6 bases). Deletions cut 7 bases from V and 5 bases from J, with 11 bases between. From germline, CDR1 is SQVTM and CDR2 ANQGSEA. CDR3 size: 12 residues. CDR3 coding DNA: TGCAGCGCCCACCAGGGGACCGGGGAGCTGTTTTTT. Translated: CSAHQGTGELFF.

The chain has TRBV6-5 and TRBJ2-4; tentatively, D is TRBD2 (7 bases). The CDR3 length is 14 residues. The V gene's germline CDR1 is MNHEY and CDR2 SVGAGI. The ends were cut back, 7 bases at V and 1 base at J, with 11 bases in the middle. The CDR3 sequence: CASKGEGAKNIQYF. The CDR3 nucleotides are TGTGCCAGCAAGGGGGAGGGTGCCAAAAACATTCAGTACTTC.

This chain joins TRBV6-5 and TRBJ1-2; no firm D call. There are 13 residues in the CDR3. Trimming shortened V by 6 bases and J by 4 bases, and 12 bases separated the two germline ends. The germline V gene encodes CDR1 MNHEY and CDR2 SVGAGI. CDR3: CASSPGGRYGYTF. The CDR3 region has the DNA TGTGCCAGCAGCCCCGGTGGTCGCTATGGCTACACCTTC.

The chain combines TRBV18 with TRBJ1-6; no clear D. V lost 6 bases and J lost 7, with 13 bases in between. The length of the CDR3 is 14 residues. The germline V gene encodes CDR1 KGHSH and CDR2 LQKENI. This CDR3 is CASSPSFGNSPLHF. In nucleotides, the CDR3 is TGTGCCAGCTCCCCCAGTTTCGGGAATTCACCCCTCCACTTT.

For the CDR3, the DNA is TGTGCCAGCAGTATCGGGACAGGGCTACGCTACAATGAGCAGTTCTTC. This sequence encodes CASSIGTGLRYNEQFF. The genes are TRBV27 and TRBJ2-1; 9 nucleotides agree with TRBD1. The trim removed 5 bases at V and 3 bases at J, leaving 8 bases unmatched. The germline V gene has CDR1 MNHEY and CDR2 SMNVEV (reference sequence). The CDR3 covers 16 residues.

This clone was counted at least ten times. The J gene is TRBJ2-1, the V gene TRBV7-3, with 7 bases identical to TRBD1. V was pared by 5 bases and J by 5 bases, with 3 bases of the junction left unmatched. Germline CDR1 and CDR2: SGHTA and FQGTGA. There are 13 residues in the CDR3. The chain's CDR3 is CASSRTGDNEQFF. The CDR3 region has the DNA TGTGCCAGCAGCCGGACAGGAGACAATGAGCAGTTCTTC.

The chain carries TRBV20-1 and TRBJ2-1; 8 bases line up with TRBD2. The J segment lost 14 bases and the V segment lost 0 bases, leaving 3 bases of the junction unmatched. Germline CDR1 DFQATT, CDR2 SNEGSKA (reference sequence). The CDR3 has 11 amino acids. The DNA of the CDR3 is TGCAGTGCTAGAGAGGGGACTAGGGAGTTCTTC. This gives the protein CSAREGTREFF.